Reported below is one TCR beta chain. Its antigen has not been determined. No qualities accompany the bases; no much larger clone lies one base away. In Seattle, one collaborating source enrolled patients while the infection was active and tracked those patients longitudinally over the course of disease. Whole blood was collected in K2EDTA tubes by collaborating institutions according to the institutions' own protocols. Collaborator samples were shipped for TCRbeta analysis as frozen whole blood, isolated PBMCs, or DNA extracted from either sample type. The immunoSEQ Assay, a bias-controlled multiplex PCR, was used to amplify TCRbeta CDR3 regions from genomic DNA. In the original analysis: The number of nucleated cells in each sample was estimated from the amplification of reference gene primers within the assay. Sequence reads were collapsed and filtered to measure the absolute abundance of every unique TCRbeta CDR3 rearrangement. For each sample, productive Simpson clonality was calculated by taking the square root of Simpson's diversity index across productive rearrangements. The immuneACCESS repertoire file appears here via TCRdb, limited to in-frame rearrangements. These files lack a portion of the clones; in checked studies, under half of the deficit traces to unresolved V genes, and the cause of the others is not known. V and J calls and clone size are as listed in that table; D and trimming were resolved from the DNA. This sample holds over 250,000 clones; 91% were observed only once. The top ten hold about 2.5% of the sample.

The CDR3 sequence holds 15 residues, the cysteine and phenylalanine included. Only CDR3 DNA remains: 45 bases, in frame from the first base. Trimming takes 4 bases off V and 1 base off J; junction bases not matched to a gene: 4. CDR1 is given as SGHDT and CDR2 as YYEEEE, both from the germline V gene. This entry is derived from a study of blood T cell repertoires in COVID-19 (TCRdb year 2020). Describing the broader study: Collaborator samples came from the United States, Italy and Spain and covered acute and convalescent phases of COVID-19. The prospective study material was composed of cDNA or gDNA derived from T cells, B-cell-depleted T cells, or PBMCs. Subjects who had been exposed to COVID-19, were actively infected with it, or had recovered from it provided the deeply sampled blood TCRbeta repertoires that made up the dataset. The repertoires were released in a freely available public database meant as a resource for research on the immune response to SARS-CoV-2. The samples were drawn from two sources: the first 160 participants of the ongoing ImmuneRACE study, and 1,000 to 1,500 subjects contributed by 6 global collaborators. Nearly every sample came with metadata listing a de-identified subject ID, COVID-19 status, age in years and sex. Where available, HLA class I and class II types were obtained from metadata supplied by the sample provider rather than from assay-based typing. What the work shows at the level of the full study, not this receptor alone: The amount of clinical and demographic metadata varied by source and participant and was provided uncurated.

The V and J segments used are TRBV5-6 and TRBJ2-7; TRBD1 fits 11 bases in the junction. This sequence was found in a young adult with COVID-19, enrolled during active disease. Material for sequencing was peripheral blood. The bases are TGTGCCAGCAGCCCGGGACAGGGGGGATCCTACGAGCAGTACTTC. The translation is CASSPGQGGSYEQYF.